A selection of T cell receptor beta chains follows, all from one sample in a study of response to subunit inactivated influenza vaccine. Each CDR3 protein is one row after TCRdb ran MiXCR on the RT-PCR reads. Of 710,000 or so distinct CDR3 sequences in the sample, 15% to 18% were seen once. The sample here was PBMCs from blood, taken about 12 days after vaccination. These receptors were collected from a man aged 50 to 59 who received an inactivated influenza vaccine. The conserved cysteine and the conserved F or W are not part of the CDR3 here. Part of the rows lack a size; the others show once, few, many or a class for expanded clones.

abundance | j_gene | len | v_gene | CDR3aa
few | TRBJ1-2 | 12 | TRBV5-6 | ASSLAPQKYGYT
. | TRBJ2-4 | 14 | TRBV6-2/TRBV6-3 | VLRQGHGLAKNIQY
few | TRBJ2-4 | 11 | TRBV5-1 | ASRVDLQNIQY
. | TRBJ2-1 | 14 | TRBV18 | ASSPFSGGDQEEQF
few | TRBJ2-1 | 13 | TRBV6-2/TRBV6-3 | ASSRPGTGLNEQF
few | TRBJ2-3 | 12 | TRBV7-2 | ASLAGPRTDTQY
. | TRBJ2-3 | 8 | TRBV20-1 | SAWDARMH
. | TRBJ2-5 | 11 | TRBV29-1 | SVRGGLQETQY
many | TRBJ2-3 | 11 | TRBV25-1 | ATSWASTDTQY
. | TRBJ2-6 | 12 | TRBV7-2 | ASSSVPGANVLT
. | TRBJ2-1 | 14 | TRBV7-3 | ASSLTGTGLVNEQF
many | TRBJ2-7 | 12 | TRBV4-1 | ASSQGPDSYEQY
many | TRBJ1-4 | 13 | TRBV7-9 | ASSPAGTVNEKLF
many | TRBJ2-3 | 13 | TRBV7-8 | ASSVSGNAGGTQY
few | TRBJ2-1 | 12 | TRBV7-2 | ASSLVGTYNEQF
. | TRBJ2-3 | 15 | TRBV7-9 | ARRTGRQGSSLDTQY
. | TRBJ2-7 | 14 | TRBV7-8 | ASSLVASRESYEQY